Sequencing of this T cell receptor (beta chain) was carried out in a study of T cells after yellow fever vaccination. About the study: When fractions had low cell numbers, they were prepared with SMART-Seq v4 Ultra Low Input. Notes on the study in general: Most primary-vaccination clones recurred post-booster (around 95% CD4, roughly 91% CD8).

This clonotype was seen at least ten times. No antigen is known for it. 5'RACE template switching generated TCR cDNA, adding a universal primer site and UMIs. In TCRdb, the 5' RACE reads were re-called with MiXCR into one record per CDR3 protein. The top ten clones hold more than 13% of a sample with 550,000 to 750,000 distinct CDR3 sequences, approximately 12% of them seen once. The V end was cut by 3 bases, the J end by 4 bases, with 13 bases between. This CDR3 contains 14 residues. The germline V gene encodes CDR1 SGHRS and CDR2 YFSETQ. The V and J genes are TRBV5-1 and TRBJ2-5, with a weak D call TRBD1 (6 bases). The source is a man younger than 40 who received the YFV17D yellow fever vaccine. The starting material was PBMCs, obtained on the day of the yellow fever booster vaccination. CDR3 nucleotides: TGCGCCAGCAGCTCCCAGGGGAACCCAGAGACCCAGTACTTC. Translation: CASSSQGNPETQYF.